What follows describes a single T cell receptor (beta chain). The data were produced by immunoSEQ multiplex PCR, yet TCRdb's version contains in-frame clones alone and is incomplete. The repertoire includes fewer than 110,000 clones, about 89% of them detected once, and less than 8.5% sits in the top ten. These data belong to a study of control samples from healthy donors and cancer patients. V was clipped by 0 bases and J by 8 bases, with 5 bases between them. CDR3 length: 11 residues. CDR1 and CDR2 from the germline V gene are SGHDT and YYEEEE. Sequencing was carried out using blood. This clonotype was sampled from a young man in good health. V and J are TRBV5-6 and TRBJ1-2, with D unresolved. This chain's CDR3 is CASSLASGYTF. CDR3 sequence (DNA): TGTGCCAGCAGCTTGGCCTCCGGCTACACCTTC.